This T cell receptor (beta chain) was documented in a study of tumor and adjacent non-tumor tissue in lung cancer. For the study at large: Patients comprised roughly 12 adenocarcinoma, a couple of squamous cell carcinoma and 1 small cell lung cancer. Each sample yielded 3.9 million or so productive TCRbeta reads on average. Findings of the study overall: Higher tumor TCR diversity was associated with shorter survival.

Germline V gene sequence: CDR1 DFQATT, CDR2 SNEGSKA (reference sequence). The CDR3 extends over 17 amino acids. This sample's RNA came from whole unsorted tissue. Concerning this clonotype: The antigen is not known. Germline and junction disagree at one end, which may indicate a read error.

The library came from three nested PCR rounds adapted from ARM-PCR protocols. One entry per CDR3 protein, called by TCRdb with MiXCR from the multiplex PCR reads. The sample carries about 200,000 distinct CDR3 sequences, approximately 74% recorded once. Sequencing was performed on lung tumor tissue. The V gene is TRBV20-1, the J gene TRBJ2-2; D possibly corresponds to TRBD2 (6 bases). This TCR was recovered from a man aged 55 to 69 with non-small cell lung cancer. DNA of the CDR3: TGCGGTGCTAGAGCTTCGGGTGGGGGGAGCAACACCGGGGAGTTGTTTTTT. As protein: CGARASGGGSNTGELFF.